These T cell receptor beta chains were read from a single sample in a study of OX40 agonist ivuxolimab in advanced cancers. The method was immunoSEQ multiplex PCR; TCRdb's version includes in-frame clones alone and lacks a portion of them. The data show about 79,000 clones, approximately 94% seen once. This specimen consisted of CD4+ or CD8+ T cells sorted from blood, obtained in a trial of the OX40 agonist ivuxolimab. These receptors were obtained from an adult with an advanced solid tumor such as melanoma, head and neck, liver or kidney cancer. CDR3s include the opening cysteine and the closing phenylalanine or tryptophan. Fields, in order: D gene, J gene, V gene, clone size, CDR3 protein, CDR3 DNA. A D gene is named only where the DNA matches it firmly. Clone size appears in some rows only: once, few, many, or a class for an expanded clone.

NA	TRBJ1-5	TRBV28	NA	CASSIGTDSNQPQHF	TGTGCCAGCAGTATAGGTACGGATAGCAATCAGCCCCAGCATTTT
TRBD2	TRBJ2-1	TRBV19	NA	CASSWEGPNEQFF	TGTGCCAGTAGTTGGGAGGGGCCCAATGAGCAGTTCTTC
TRBD1	TRBJ2-7	TRBV4-1	NA	CASSQDKQGDNEQYF	TGCGCCAGCAGCCAAGATAAACAGGGGGACAACGAGCAGTACTTC
NA	TRBJ1-2	TRBV2	NA	CASSDPTTGLDYGYTF	TGTGCCAGCAGTGACCCGACAACAGGGTTAGACTATGGCTACACCTTC
TRBD1	TRBJ2-3	TRBV2	NA	CASSVRDRSTDTQYF	TGTGCCAGCAGTGTAAGGGACAGATCCACAGATACGCAGTATTTT
TRBD1	TRBJ1-1	TRBV6-6	NA	CASSPLKGQGYTEAFF	TGTGCCAGCAGTCCCCTTAAAGGACAGGGGTACACTGAAGCTTTCTTT
TRBD1	TRBJ1-1	TRBV2	NA	CASRTGGGKNTEAFF	TGTGCCAGCAGGACAGGGGGTGGAAAGAACACTGAAGCTTTCTTT
NA	TRBJ2-4	TRBV6-5	NA	CASSYSNSENIQYF	TGTGCCAGCAGTTACTCGAACAGCGAAAACATTCAGTACTTC
NA	TRBJ2-2	TRBV5-6	once	CASSLRGSNTGELFF	TGTGCCAGCAGCTTGCGTGGTTCGAACACCGGGGAGCTGTTTTTT
NA	TRBJ2-2	TRBV27	NA	CASSPTLNTGELFF	TGTGCCAGCAGTCCGACATTAAACACCGGGGAGCTGTTTTTT
NA	TRBJ2-7	TRBV2	NA	CASSEVGGAYEQYF	TGTGCCAGCAGTGAGGTGGGCGGGGCCTACGAGCAGTACTTC
NA	TRBJ1-1	TRBV5-8	NA	CASIAGANTEAFF	TGTGCCAGCATCGCCGGGGCGAACACTGAAGCTTTCTTT
TRBD2	TRBJ2-3	TRBV5-1	NA	CASSPGLAGLPVPDTQYF	TGCGCCAGCAGCCCTGGACTAGCGGGGCTTCCCGTCCCAGATACGCAGTATTTT
NA	TRBJ2-1	TRBV28	NA	CASSSGLEEYEQFF	TGTGCCAGCAGTTCCGGACTGGAAGAATACGAGCAGTTCTTC
NA	TRBJ2-7	TRBV6-1	NA	CASSWDKSYEQYF	TGTGCCAGCAGTTGGGACAAGAGTTACGAGCAGTACTTC
NA	TRBJ1-6	TRBV5-1	NA	CASSFGTGDSPLHF	TGCGCCAGCAGCTTCGGGACGGGAGATTCACCCCTCCACTTT
NA	TRBJ1-5	TRBV28	NA	CASSLAAGNQPQHF	TGTGCCAGCAGTTTAGCGGCAGGGAATCAGCCCCAGCATTTT
NA	TRBJ2-6	TRBV28	NA	CASSEAMTQSRANVLTF	TGTGCCAGCAGTGAAGCGATGACACAAAGTCGGGCCAACGTCCTGACTTTC
NA	TRBJ1-6	TRBV25-1	many	CASSEWQGNSPLHF	TGTGCCAGCAGTGAATGGCAGGGTAATTCACCCCTCCACTTT
NA	TRBJ1-5	TRBV27	NA	CASSFGMLNQPQHF	TGTGCCAGCAGTTTTGGGATGTTGAATCAGCCCCAGCATTTT
TRBD1	TRBJ1-3	TRBV2	NA	CAKQGAGSGNTIYF	TGTGCCAAACAGGGGGCCGGGTCTGGAAACACCATATATTTT
NA	TRBJ2-7	TRBV7-2	NA	CASRPEQYF	TGTGCCAGCAGACCCGAGCAGTACTTC
NA	TRBJ1-3	TRBV7-2	NA	CASSSQGGGNTIYF	TGTGCCAGCAGCTCTCAGGGTGGCGGAAACACCATATATTTT
TRBD2	TRBJ2-5	TRBV7-2	NA	CASSSRTSGDQETQYF	TGTGCCAGCAGCTCCAGGACTAGCGGGGATCAAGAGACCCAGTACTTC
TRBD1	TRBJ2-1	TRBV6-5	NA	CASTGNRGEQFF	TGTGCCAGCACCGGTAACAGGGGTGAGCAGTTCTTC
NA	TRBJ2-1	TRBV2	NA	CASSAAPLYNEQFF	TGTGCCAGCAGTGCAGCTCCACTCTACAATGAGCAGTTCTTC
TRBD1	TRBJ2-7	TRBV27	NA	CASSFAGGAYEQYF	TGTGCCAGCAGTTTTGCAGGGGGAGCCTACGAGCAGTACTTC
NA	TRBJ1-2	TRBV30	once	CAWVGSSNYGYTF	TGTGCCTGGGTAGGCAGCTCTAACTATGGCTACACCTTC
TRBD1	TRBJ2-5	TRBV19	NA	CASSTDRELGETQYF	TGTGCCAGTAGTACCGACAGGGAATTAGGAGAGACCCAGTACTTC
TRBD2	TRBJ2-7	TRBV11-2	few	CASTGRAYEQYF	TGTGCCAGCACCGGGAGGGCCTACGAGCAGTACTTC
TRBD1	TRBJ2-7	TRBV19	NA	CASNLGTGTYEQYF	TGTGCCAGTAACCTCGGGACAGGGACCTACGAGCAGTACTTC
NA	TRBJ2-3	TRBV7-9	NA	CASRDRSDTQYF	TGTGCCAGCAGGGACAGATCAGATACGCAGTATTTT
NA	TRBJ1-4	TRBV11-2	NA	CASIKGTGNEKLFF	TGTGCCAGCATCAAGGGGACGGGGAATGAAAAACTGTTTTTT
NA	TRBJ2-1	TRBV28	NA	CASSYGMGYNEQFF	TGTGCCAGCAGCTATGGCATGGGGTACAATGAGCAGTTCTTC
NA	TRBJ1-2	TRBV19	once	CASSLPSQALGYTF	TGTGCCAGTAGCCTCCCTAGCCAGGCCCTTGGCTACACCTTC
NA	TRBJ2-5	TRBV28	NA	CASSPEGVETQYF	TGTGCCAGCAGCCCTGAGGGGGTGGAGACCCAGTACTTC
NA	TRBJ2-1	TRBV7-8	NA	CASSLALSGSYNEQFF	TGTGCCAGCAGCTTAGCCCTCAGCGGTAGCTACAATGAGCAGTTCTTC
TRBD1	TRBJ2-1	TRBV5-1	NA	CASSLTGGPTYNEQFF	TGCGCCAGCAGCCTGACAGGGGGCCCTACCTACAATGAGCAGTTCTTC
NA	TRBJ2-2	TRBV7-6	NA	CASSSTGELFF	TGTGCCAGCAGCTCGACCGGGGAGCTGTTTTTT
NA	TRBJ2-7	TRBV19	NA	CASSYTGQSYEQYF	TGTGCCAGTAGTTATACAGGGCAGTCCTACGAGCAGTACTTC
NA	TRBJ2-5	TRBV29-1	NA	CSTYTGQTQYF	TGCAGCACCTATACAGGACAGACCCAGTACTTC
NA	TRBJ2-2	TRBV6-5	NA	CASSYSATGELFF	TGTGCCAGCAGTTACTCGGCCACCGGGGAGCTGTTTTTT
TRBD2	TRBJ2-5	TRBV28	once	CASRGGDHPQNPETQYF	TGTGCCAGCAGGGGAGGGGATCACCCCCAGAATCCAGAGACCCAGTACTTC
NA	TRBJ2-2	TRBV4-1	NA	CASSQDFGGPGDGELFF	TGCGCCAGCAGCCAAGATTTTGGGGGACCGGGGGACGGGGAGCTGTTTTTT
TRBD1	TRBJ2-1	TRBV6-5	NA	CASSSDRDSYNEQFF	TGTGCCAGCAGTTCGGACAGGGACTCTTACAATGAGCAGTTCTTC
NA	TRBJ2-7	TRBV7-3	NA	CASSTGAGDDYEQYF	TGTGCCAGCAGCACTGGGGCAGGTGACGACTACGAGCAGTACTTC
TRBD1	TRBJ1-2	TRBV28	NA	CASSETDRGYYGYTF	TGTGCCAGCAGTGAGACCGACAGGGGGTACTATGGCTACACCTTC
TRBD1	TRBJ2-3	TRBV28	once	CASSLFGQGTDTQYF	TGTGCCAGCAGTTTATTTGGACAGGGCACAGATACGCAGTATTTT
TRBD2	TRBJ2-1	TRBV7-9	NA	CASSLVAGQTYNEQFF	TGTGCCAGCAGCTTGGTAGCGGGCCAAACCTACAATGAGCAGTTCTTC
TRBD1	TRBJ1-2	TRBV11-2	NA	CASSDGTEDGYTF	TGTGCCAGCAGCGACGGGACAGAGGATGGCTACACCTTC
NA	TRBJ1-1	TRBV13	NA	CASSPKDTDEAFF	TGTGCCAGCAGCCCAAAGGACACGGATGAAGCTTTCTTT